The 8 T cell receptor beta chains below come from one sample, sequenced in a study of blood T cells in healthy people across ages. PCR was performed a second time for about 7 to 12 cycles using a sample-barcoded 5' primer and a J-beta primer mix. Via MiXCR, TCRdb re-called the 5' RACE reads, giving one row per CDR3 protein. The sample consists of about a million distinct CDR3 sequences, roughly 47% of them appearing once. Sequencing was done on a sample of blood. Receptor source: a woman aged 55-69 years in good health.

This CDR3 reads CSVAGARGIQETQYF. In DNA, the CDR3 is TGCAGCGTTGCCGGCGCAAGGGGTATCCAAGAGACCCAGTACTTC. V and J are TRBV29-1 and TRBJ2-5; possible D gene TRBD1, 5 bases. CDR3 length: 15 residues. V lost 4 bases, J lost 1 base, and 16 bases lay in between. Germline assignment: CDR1 SQVTM and CDR2 ANQGSEA.

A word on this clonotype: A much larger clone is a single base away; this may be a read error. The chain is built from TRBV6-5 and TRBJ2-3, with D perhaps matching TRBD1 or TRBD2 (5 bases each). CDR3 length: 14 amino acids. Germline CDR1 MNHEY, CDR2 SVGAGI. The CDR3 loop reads CVSSYRDGTDTQYF. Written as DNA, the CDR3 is TGTGTCAGCAGTTATCGGGACGGCACAGATACGCAGTATTTT.

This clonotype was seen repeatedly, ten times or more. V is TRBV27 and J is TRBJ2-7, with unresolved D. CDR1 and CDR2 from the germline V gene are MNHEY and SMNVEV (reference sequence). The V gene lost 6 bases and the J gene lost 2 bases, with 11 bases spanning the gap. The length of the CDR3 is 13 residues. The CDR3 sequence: CASSLGRTYEQYF. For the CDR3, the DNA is TGTGCCAGCAGCTTAGGCCGAACCTACGAGCAGTACTTC.

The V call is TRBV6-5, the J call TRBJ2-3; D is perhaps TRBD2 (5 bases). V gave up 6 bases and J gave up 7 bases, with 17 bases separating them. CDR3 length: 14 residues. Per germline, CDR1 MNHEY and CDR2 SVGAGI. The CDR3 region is CASSPRGLPHTQYF. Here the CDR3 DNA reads TGTGCCAGCAGCCCCCGGGGTCTCCCCCATACGCAGTATTTT.

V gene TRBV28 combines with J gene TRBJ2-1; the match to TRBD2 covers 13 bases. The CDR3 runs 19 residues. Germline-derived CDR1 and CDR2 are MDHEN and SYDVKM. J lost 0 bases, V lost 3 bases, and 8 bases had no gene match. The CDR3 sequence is CASSFARTSGRYSYNEQFF. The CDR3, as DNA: TGTGCCAGCAGTTTTGCCCGGACTAGCGGGAGATACTCCTACAATGAGCAGTTCTTC.

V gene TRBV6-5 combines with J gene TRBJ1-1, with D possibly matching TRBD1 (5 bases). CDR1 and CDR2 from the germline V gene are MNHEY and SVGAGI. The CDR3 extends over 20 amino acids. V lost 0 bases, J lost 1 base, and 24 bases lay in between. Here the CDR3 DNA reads TGTGCCAGCAGTTACTCGTCTCTAAGCCGATGGGGGTCGGAGAACACTGAAGCTTTCTTT. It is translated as CASSYSSLSRWGSENTEAFF.

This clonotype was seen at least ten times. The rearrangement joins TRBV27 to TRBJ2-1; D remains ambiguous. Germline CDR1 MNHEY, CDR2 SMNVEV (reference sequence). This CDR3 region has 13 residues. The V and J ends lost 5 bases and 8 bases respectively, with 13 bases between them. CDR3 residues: CASSVGSKDEQFF. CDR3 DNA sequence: TGTGCCAGCAGTGTGGGAAGTAAAGATGAGCAGTTCTTC.

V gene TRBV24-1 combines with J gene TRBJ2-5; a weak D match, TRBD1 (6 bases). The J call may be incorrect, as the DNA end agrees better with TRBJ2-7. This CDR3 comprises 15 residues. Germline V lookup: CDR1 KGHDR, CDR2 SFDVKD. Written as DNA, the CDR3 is TGTGCCACCAGTGACCCTAGGACAGACTCCTACGAGCAGTACTTC. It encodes CATSDPRTDSYEQYF.